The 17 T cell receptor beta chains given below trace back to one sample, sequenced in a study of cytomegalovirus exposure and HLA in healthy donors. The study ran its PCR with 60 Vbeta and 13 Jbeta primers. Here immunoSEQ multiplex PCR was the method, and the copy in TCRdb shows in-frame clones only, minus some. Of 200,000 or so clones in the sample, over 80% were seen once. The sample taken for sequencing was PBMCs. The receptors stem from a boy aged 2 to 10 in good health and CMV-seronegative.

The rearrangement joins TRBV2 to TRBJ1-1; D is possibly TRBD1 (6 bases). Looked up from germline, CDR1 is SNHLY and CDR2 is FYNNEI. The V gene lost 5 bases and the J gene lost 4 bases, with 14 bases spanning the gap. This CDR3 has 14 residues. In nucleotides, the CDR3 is TGTGCCAGCAGTACCCCAGGGGCAGGCACTGAAGCTTTCTTT. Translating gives CASSTPGAGTEAFF.

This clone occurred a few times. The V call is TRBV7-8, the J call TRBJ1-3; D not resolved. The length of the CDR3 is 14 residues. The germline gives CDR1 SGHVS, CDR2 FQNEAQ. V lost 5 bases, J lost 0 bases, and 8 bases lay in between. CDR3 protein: CASSRGYSGNTIYF. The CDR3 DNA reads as TGTGCCAGCAGCAGAGGGTACTCTGGAAACACCATATATTTT.

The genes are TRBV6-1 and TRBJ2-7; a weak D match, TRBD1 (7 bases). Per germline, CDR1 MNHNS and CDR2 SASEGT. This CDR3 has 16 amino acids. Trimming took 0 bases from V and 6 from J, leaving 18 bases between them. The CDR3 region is CASSEAPPRGVCEQYF. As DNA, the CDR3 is TGTGCCAGCAGTGAAGCGCCCCCCAGGGGGGTGTGCGAGCAGTACTTC.

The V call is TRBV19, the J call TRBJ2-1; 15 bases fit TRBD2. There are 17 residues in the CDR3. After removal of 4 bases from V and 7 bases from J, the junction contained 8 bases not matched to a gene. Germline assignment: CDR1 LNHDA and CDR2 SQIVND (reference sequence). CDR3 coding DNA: TGTGCCAGTAGTACCCTCGCCGGGACTAGCGGGAGGAATGAGCAGTTCTTC. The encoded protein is CASSTLAGTSGRNEQFF.

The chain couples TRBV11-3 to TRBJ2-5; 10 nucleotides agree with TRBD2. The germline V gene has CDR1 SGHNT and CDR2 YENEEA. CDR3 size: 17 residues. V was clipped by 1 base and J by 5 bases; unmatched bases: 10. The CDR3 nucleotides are TGTGCCAGCAGCTTAGGAGGGGAGCGGGGGGGCCGCGAGACCCAGTACTTC. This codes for CASSLGGERGGRETQYF.

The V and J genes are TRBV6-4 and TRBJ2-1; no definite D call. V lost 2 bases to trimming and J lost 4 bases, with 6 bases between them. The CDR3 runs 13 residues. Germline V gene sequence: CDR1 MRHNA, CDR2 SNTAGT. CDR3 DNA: TGTGCCAGCAGTGACCAGACTTACAATGAGCAGTTCTTC. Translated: CASSDQTYNEQFF.

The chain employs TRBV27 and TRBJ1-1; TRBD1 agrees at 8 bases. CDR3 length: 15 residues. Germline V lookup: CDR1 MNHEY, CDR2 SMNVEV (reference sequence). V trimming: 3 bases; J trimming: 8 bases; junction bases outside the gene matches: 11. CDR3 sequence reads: CASSFGAGGFPEAFF. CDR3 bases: TGTGCCAGCAGTTTTGGGGCAGGGGGCTTTCCCGAAGCTTTCTTT.

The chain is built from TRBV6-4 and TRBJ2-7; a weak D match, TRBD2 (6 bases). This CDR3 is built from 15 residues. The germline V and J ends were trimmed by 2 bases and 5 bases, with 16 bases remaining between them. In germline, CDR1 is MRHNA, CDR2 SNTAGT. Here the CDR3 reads CASSDTPGLSHEQYF. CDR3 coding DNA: TGTGCCAGCAGTGACACTCCGGGACTTTCCCACGAGCAGTACTTC.

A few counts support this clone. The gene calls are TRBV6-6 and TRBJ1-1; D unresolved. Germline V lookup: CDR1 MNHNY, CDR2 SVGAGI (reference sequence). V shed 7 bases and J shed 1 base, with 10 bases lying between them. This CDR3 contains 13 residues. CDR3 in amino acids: CASTSRGNTEAFF. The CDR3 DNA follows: TGTGCCAGCACCAGCAGAGGGAACACTGAAGCTTTCTTT.

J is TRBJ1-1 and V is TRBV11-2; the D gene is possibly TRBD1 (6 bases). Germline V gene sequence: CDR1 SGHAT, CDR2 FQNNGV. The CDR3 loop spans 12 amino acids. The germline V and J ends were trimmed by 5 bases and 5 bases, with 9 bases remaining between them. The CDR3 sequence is CASSLTGTEAFF. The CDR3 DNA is TGTGCCAGCAGCCTAACAGGGACTGAAGCTTTCTTT.

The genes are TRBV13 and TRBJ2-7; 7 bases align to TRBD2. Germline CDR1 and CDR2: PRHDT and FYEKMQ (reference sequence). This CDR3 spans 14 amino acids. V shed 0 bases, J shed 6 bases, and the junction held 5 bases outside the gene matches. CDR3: CASSLGRGVCEQYF. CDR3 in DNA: TGTGCCAGCAGCTTAGGCCGGGGGGTATGCGAGCAGTACTTC.

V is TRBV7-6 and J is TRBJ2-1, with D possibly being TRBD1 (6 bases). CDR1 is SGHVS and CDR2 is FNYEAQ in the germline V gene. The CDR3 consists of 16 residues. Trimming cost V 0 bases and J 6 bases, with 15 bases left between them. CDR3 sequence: CASSLAQSGVGNEQFF. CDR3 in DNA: TGTGCCAGCAGCTTAGCGCAATCAGGGGTAGGCAATGAGCAGTTCTTC.

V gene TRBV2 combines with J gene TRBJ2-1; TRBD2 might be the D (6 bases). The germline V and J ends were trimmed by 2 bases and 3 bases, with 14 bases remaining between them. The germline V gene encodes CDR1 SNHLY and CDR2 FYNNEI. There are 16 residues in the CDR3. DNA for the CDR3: TGTGCCAGCAGTGAACTAGGCGGGGACTTCTACAATGAGCAGTTCTTC. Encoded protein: CASSELGGDFYNEQFF.

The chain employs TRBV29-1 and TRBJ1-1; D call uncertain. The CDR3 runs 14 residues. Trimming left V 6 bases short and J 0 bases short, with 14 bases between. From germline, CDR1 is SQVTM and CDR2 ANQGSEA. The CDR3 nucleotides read TGCAGCGTGAAGGGTACTAGCTTGAACACTGAAGCTTTCTTT. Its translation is CSVKGTSLNTEAFF. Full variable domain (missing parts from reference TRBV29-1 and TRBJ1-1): SAVISQKPSRDICQRGTSLTIQCQVDSQVTMMFWYRQQPGQSLTLIATANQGSEATYESGFVIDKFPISRPNLTFSTLTVSNMSPEDSSIYLCSVKGTSLNTEAFFGQGTRLTVV.

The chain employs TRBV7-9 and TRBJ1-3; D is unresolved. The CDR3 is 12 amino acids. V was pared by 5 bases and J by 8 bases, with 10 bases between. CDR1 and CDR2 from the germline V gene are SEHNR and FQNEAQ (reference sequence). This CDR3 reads CASSPRMDTIYF. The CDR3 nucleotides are TGTGCCAGCAGCCCTAGAATGGACACCATATATTTT.

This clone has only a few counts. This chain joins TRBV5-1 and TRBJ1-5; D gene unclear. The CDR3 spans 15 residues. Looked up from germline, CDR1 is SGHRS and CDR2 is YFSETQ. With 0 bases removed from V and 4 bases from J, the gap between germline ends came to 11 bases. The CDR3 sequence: CASSLGGRINQPQHF. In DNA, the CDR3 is TGCGCCAGCAGCTTGGGTGGGAGAATTAATCAGCCCCAGCATTTT. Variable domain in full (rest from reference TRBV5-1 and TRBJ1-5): KAGVTQTPRYLIKTRGQQVTLSCSPISGHRSVSWYQQTPGQGLQFLFEYFSETQRNKGNFPGRFSGRQFSNSRSEMNVSTLELGDSALYLCASSLGGRINQPQHFGDGTRLSIL.

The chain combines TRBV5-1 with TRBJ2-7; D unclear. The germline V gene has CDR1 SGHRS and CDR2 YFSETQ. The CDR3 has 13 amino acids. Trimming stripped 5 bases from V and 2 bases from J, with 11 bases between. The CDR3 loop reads CASSLEAAYEQYF. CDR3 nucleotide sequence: TGCGCCAGCAGTCTAGAGGCGGCCTACGAGCAGTACTTC.